A single sample gave rise to the 27 T cell receptor beta chains below, sequenced in a study of beta chain features in type 1 diabetes. The whole isolated RNA underwent reverse transcription, so sequencing captured expressed TCRB transcripts. Sequencing was performed with immunoSEQ multiplex PCR; in TCRdb, only in-frame clones are kept and a portion is missing. The sample has about 250,000 clones, 14% seen once; the top ten hold around 0.025%. The sequenced sample consisted of naive CD4+ T cells from blood. The receptors derive from a woman between 35 and 50 years old in good health.

The chain links TRBV7-9 to TRBJ2-3, with a possible D match to TRBD1 (7 bases). CDR1 is SEHNR and CDR2 is FQNEAQ in the germline V gene (reference sequence). The length of the CDR3 is 15 residues. The V gene lost 5 bases and the J gene lost 8 bases, with 20 bases spanning the gap. CDR3 loop: CASSGGTAEVGTQYF. CDR3 coding DNA: TGTGCCAGCAGCGGAGGGACAGCAGAAGTGGGTACGCAGTATTTT.

This clone was counted a few times. This rearrangement joins TRBV4-2 to TRBJ2-5; 11 bases fit TRBD1. This CDR3 has 14 residues. The germline V gene has CDR1 LGHNA and CDR2 YNFKEQ. V shed 6 bases and J 5 bases; nucleotides not matched to a gene: 5. CDR3 amino acids: CASRRTGGTETQYF. The CDR3 bases are TGTGCCAGCAGGCGGACAGGGGGCACGGAGACCCAGTACTTC.

This chain links TRBV18 with TRBJ2-1, with 11 nucleotides matching TRBD2. The CDR3 covers 14 residues. J gave up 10 bases and V 1 base, and 3 bases lay outside the gene matches. CDR1 and CDR2 (germline): KGHSH, LQKENI. CDR3 coding DNA: TGTGCCAGCTCACCACTAGCGGGGGGGCGAGAGCAGTTCTTC. Its protein is CASSPLAGGREQFF.

This clone occurred a few times. The rearrangement uses TRBV10-2 and TRBJ2-5, with D unclear. V was clipped by 7 bases and J by 3 bases, with 15 bases between them. This CDR3 has 14 residues. The V gene's germline CDR1 is WSHSY and CDR2 SAAADI. The CDR3 nucleotides are TGCGCCAGCACCTCACCGACTCCGAAAGAGACCCAGTACTTC. This sequence encodes CASTSPTPKETQYF.

This clone was recorded a few times. The chain combines TRBV11-2 with TRBJ1-2; TRBD1 matches 7 bases. The CDR3 runs 15 residues. Germline V lookup: CDR1 SGHAT, CDR2 FQNNGV. Losses at the gene ends were 8 bases for V and 4 bases for J; bases not matched to a gene: 13. CDR3 in amino acids: CASRGGTASFYGYTF. DNA for the CDR3: TGTGCCAGCCGGGGGGGGACAGCCTCTTTCTATGGCTACACCTTC. Looking up the rest from reference TRBV11-2 and TRBJ1-2 gives the full variable domain: EAGVAQSPRYKIIEKRQSVAFWCNPISGHATLYWYQQILGQGPKLLIQFQNNGVVDDSQLPKDRFSAERLKGVDSTLKIQPAKLEDSAVYLCASRGGTASFYGYTFGSGTRLTVV.

V usage is TRBV18 and J usage is TRBJ2-7, with 8 bases aligning to TRBD1. This CDR3 region has 15 residues. V lost 0 bases and J lost 3; bases outside the gene matches: 4. Germline loops: CDR1 KGHSH, CDR2 LQKENI. CDR3 DNA: TGTGCCAGCTCACCACCGAGGACAGGGTACTACGAGCAGTACTTC. Translated, it gives CASSPPRTGYYEQYF.

This chain uses TRBV5-1 with TRBJ2-7, with D maybe TRBD1 (6 bases). The CDR3 loop spans 17 amino acids. Germline V gene sequence: CDR1 SGHRS, CDR2 YFSETQ. V lost 4 bases to trimming and J lost 3 bases, with 23 bases between them. CDR3 coding DNA: TGCGCCAGCAGCGGAATCGAGTCAGGGGACCCTGGCTACGAGCAGTACTTC. Its translation: CASSGIESGDPGYEQYF.

CDR3 residues: CASSLDFGVFTDTQYF. CDR3 bases: TGCGCCAGCAGCTTAGACTTTGGTGTATTCACAGATACGCAGTATTTT. The V and J genes are TRBV5-1 and TRBJ2-3; no reliable D call. The germline gives CDR1 SGHRS, CDR2 YFSETQ. Trimming stripped 2 bases from V and 2 bases from J, with 15 bases between. The CDR3 runs 16 residues. The variable domain in full, with the rest retrieved from reference TRBV5-1 and TRBJ2-3, is KAGVTQTPRYLIKTRGQQVTLSCSPISGHRSVSWYQQTPGQGLQFLFEYFSETQRNKGNFPGRFSGRQFSNSRSEMNVSTLELGDSALYLCASSLDFGVFTDTQYFGPGTRLTVL.

V is TRBV5-1 and J is TRBJ2-1, with 7 bases fitting TRBD2. V lost 1 base and J lost 7; bases outside the gene matches: 8. The CDR3 is made up of 15 amino acids. Looked up from germline, CDR1 is SGHRS and CDR2 is YFSETQ. The CDR3 is CASSLKGGDTNEQFF. The DNA of the CDR3 is TGCGCCAGCAGCTTGAAGGGAGGGGATACAAATGAGCAGTTCTTC.

This clone was detected only a few times. This chain joins TRBV2 and TRBJ1-5, with 8 bases fitting TRBD1. After removal of 5 bases from V and 7 bases from J, the junction contained 10 bases not matched to a gene. Per the germline V gene, CDR1 is SNHLY and CDR2 is FYNNEI. This CDR3 contains 15 residues. The CDR3 DNA is TGTGCCAGCAGTAGTGACAGGGGAAGGTCACAGCCCCAGCATTTT. Its translation is CASSSDRGRSQPQHF.

This clone has only a few counts. The V call is TRBV4-2, the J call TRBJ1-1, with 10 bases lining up with TRBD1. The CDR3 length is 22 residues. CDR1 is LGHNA, CDR2 YNFKEQ, per germline. The trim removed 1 base at V and 0 bases at J, leaving 20 bases unmatched. The CDR3 DNA sequence: TGTGCCAGCAGCCAAGGGGGAGGGGACAGGGGTCAAGATTTCTCCGTGAACACTGAAGCTTTCTTT. It encodes CASSQGGGDRGQDFSVNTEAFF.

Many counts were recorded for this clone. Here the CDR3 reads CASSANNEQFF. For the CDR3, the DNA is TGTGCCAGCAGCGCGAACAATGAGCAGTTCTTC. The V call is TRBV5-4, the J call TRBJ2-1; D is undetermined. Between the trimmed V and J ends, which lost 4 bases and 5 bases, there was a span of 4 bases. The V gene's germline CDR1 is SGHNT and CDR2 YYREEE (reference sequence). This CDR3 is built from 11 residues.

The chain employs TRBV7-9 and TRBJ1-6; 8 bases match TRBD1. CDR1 SEHNR and CDR2 FQNEAQ come from the germline V gene (reference sequence). V trimming: 0 bases; J trimming: 7 bases; junction bases outside the gene matches: 5. The CDR3 covers 16 residues. In DNA, the CDR3 is TGTGCCAGCAGCTTAGCCGGACAGGGCCGAAATTCACCCCTCCACTTT. Protein product: CASSLAGQGRNSPLHF.

The V and J genes are TRBV9 and TRBJ2-3, with a possible D match to TRBD2 (6 bases). CDR1 and CDR2 from the germline V gene are SGDLS and YYNGEE. Trimming took 4 bases from V and 0 from J, leaving 9 bases between them. This CDR3 has 14 residues. The CDR3 here is CASSFGGSTDTQYF. CDR3 DNA sequence: TGTGCCAGCAGCTTCGGGGGTAGCACAGATACGCAGTATTTT.

This clone was seen a few times. The chain joins TRBV19 to TRBJ1-6, with TRBD1 matching 10 bases. Per germline, CDR1 LNHDA and CDR2 SQIVND (reference sequence). V was pared by 3 bases and J by 5 bases, with 4 bases of the junction left unmatched. The CDR3 is 16 residues long. CDR3 sequence reads: CASSIEGQGDNSPLHF. Here the CDR3 DNA reads TGTGCCAGTAGTATCGAAGGACAGGGGGATAATTCACCCCTCCACTTT.

This clone was seen only a few times. V is TRBV28 and J is TRBJ1-1; tentative D call: TRBD1 (5 bases). CDR3 size: 14 residues. Germline CDR1 MDHEN, CDR2 SYDVKM. V lost 8 bases to trimming and J lost 10 bases, with 23 bases between them. This CDR3 is CASRPPYGGAGAFF. The CDR3 DNA reads TGTGCCAGCCGACCCCCCTATGGGGGAGCGGGAGCTTTCTTT.

A few counts support this clone. The gene calls are TRBV4-1 and TRBJ2-7, with D possibly TRBD2 on 6 matching bases. CDR3 length: 15 amino acids. CDR1 and CDR2 (germline): MGHRA, YSYEKL. The V end lost 4 bases, the J end lost 2 bases, and 15 bases lay between the germline ends. The CDR3 spells CASSRAMGGAYEQYF. DNA of the CDR3: TGCGCCAGCAGCCGAGCGATGGGCGGGGCCTACGAGCAGTACTTC.

In its sample, this clone was seen a few times. The chain carries TRBV11-1 and TRBJ2-7; 7 positions agree with TRBD1. Germline-derived CDR1 and CDR2 are SGHAT and FQDESV (reference sequence). The CDR3 length is 15 residues. J gave up 2 bases and V 3 bases, and 7 bases lay outside the gene matches. As DNA, the CDR3 is TGTGCCAGCAGCTTGGGGACAGTAGGGGCCTACGAGCAGTACTTC. It codes for CASSLGTVGAYEQYF. Based on the CDR3 plus reference TRBV11-1 and TRBJ2-7, the full variable domain is EAEVAQSPRYKITEKSQAVAFWCDPISGHATLYWYRQILGQGPELLVQFQDESVVDDSQLPKDRFSAERLKGVDSTLKIQPAELGDSAMYLCASSLGTVGAYEQYFGPGTRLTVT.

Only a few counts were recorded for this clone. The chain is built from TRBV19 and TRBJ2-1; TRBD1 agrees at 8 bases. V dropped 5 bases and J dropped 2; count of bases not matched to a gene: 11. The length of the CDR3 is 17 residues. CDR1 and CDR2 from the germline V gene are LNHDA and SQIVND (reference sequence). The DNA of the CDR3 is TGTGCCAGTAGTCCACCCCGACAGGGGACCCCCTACAATGAGCAGTTCTTC. This encodes CASSPPRQGTPYNEQFF.

The genes are TRBV2 and TRBJ2-5; 7 bases map to TRBD2. V gave up 8 bases and J gave up 5 bases; unmatched junction bases: 8. This CDR3 comprises 13 residues. CDR1 and CDR2 (germline): SNHLY, FYNNEI. As DNA, the CDR3 is TGTGCCAGCGTCCGGGGGGATCGCGAGACCCAGTACTTC. This gives the protein CASVRGDRETQYF.

The chain recombines TRBV13 with TRBJ2-5; the match to TRBD2 covers 10 bases. The CDR3 has 16 residues. Germline trimming cut 1 base from V and 2 bases from J; bases unmatched to any gene: 4. Germline CDR1 reads PRHDT; CDR2 reads FYEKMQ (reference sequence). The CDR3 here is CASSLDSGGLQETQYF. CDR3 sequence (DNA): TGTGCCAGCAGCTTAGATAGCGGGGGGTTACAAGAGACCCAGTACTTC.

The CDR3: CSAAGLGGLAEQFF. The CDR3 DNA follows: TGCAGCGCAGCGGGACTCGGTGGACTGGCGGAGCAGTTCTTC. The chain is built from TRBV29-1 and TRBJ2-1, with TRBD2 matching 7 bases. CDR1 is SQVTM and CDR2 is ANQGSEA in the germline V gene. Trimming removed 7 bases from V and 10 bases from J; junction bases left unmatched: 16. This CDR3 contains 14 residues.

This clone turned up a few times. The genes are TRBV5-4 and TRBJ2-1; 7 bases map to TRBD2. Germline values: CDR1 SGHNT, CDR2 YYREEE (reference sequence). This CDR3 is 16 amino acids long. With 0 bases clipped from V and 0 bases from J, the junction kept 3 bases outside the gene matches. The CDR3 DNA sequence: TGTGCCAGCAGCTTGGGCGCTAGCGGCTCCTACAATGAGCAGTTCTTC. It specifies CASSLGASGSYNEQFF.

This clone has only one observation. The chain has TRBV13 and TRBJ1-6; 8 bases are a match to TRBD1. CDR1 and CDR2 from the germline V gene are PRHDT and FYEKMQ (reference sequence). The CDR3 length is 14 residues. V dropped 5 bases and J dropped 7; count of bases not matched to a gene: 4. The CDR3 reads CASSTQGENSPLHF. DNA of the CDR3: TGTGCCAGCAGCACACAGGGGGAGAATTCACCCCTCCACTTT.

This clone has just a few counts. The chain employs TRBV7-9 and TRBJ2-1; D unresolved. CDR3 length: 15 residues. Germline CDR1 reads SEHNR; CDR2 reads FQNEAQ (reference sequence). The V and J ends lost 1 base and 0 bases respectively, with 7 bases between them. In DNA form, the CDR3 reads TGTGCCAGCAGCTTAGTCCTGAGCTCCTACAATGAGCAGTTCTTC. Translating it yields CASSLVLSSYNEQFF.

This clone has a handful of counts. The CDR3 spells CASSGAWADTQYF. The CDR3 coding sequence is TGTGCCAGCAGCGGGGCGTGGGCAGATACGCAGTATTTT. V gene TRBV9 combines with J gene TRBJ2-3; D uncertain. CDR3 length equals 13 residues. Per germline, CDR1 SGDLS and CDR2 YYNGEE. The germline V and J ends were trimmed by 3 bases and 4 bases, with 9 bases remaining between them.

This clone was detected only a few times. V gene TRBV18 combines with J gene TRBJ2-1; 8 bases fit TRBD2. In germline, CDR1 is KGHSH, CDR2 LQKENI. Losses at the gene ends were 4 bases for V and 5 bases for J; bases not matched to a gene: 10. The CDR3 totals 16 residues. The CDR3 nucleotides are TGTGCCAGCTCACAAAACGACGGGGGGGGCAACAATGAGCAGTTCTTC. It is translated as CASSQNDGGGNNEQFF.